These 3 T cell receptor beta chains share one sample of origin, sequenced in a study of CD8 T cells in Susac syndrome. RNA was extracted with the RNeasy kit, and a quantity of roughly 0.5 to 1 ug was reverse transcribed using random hexamers. TCRdb reprocessed the immunoSEQ multiplex PCR reads via MiXCR and lists one record per CDR3 protein. Of approximately 190,000 distinct CDR3 sequences listed, approximately 96% were seen once; the top ten hold 0.098%. Sequenced: CD4+ T cells from PBMCs. These receptor sequences come from a human donor with Susac syndrome.

This clonotype occurred once. This chain connects TRBV19 to TRBJ2-7, with a weak D call TRBD1 (6 bases). Germline loops: CDR1 LNHDA, CDR2 SQIVND (reference sequence). The V end was cut by 6 bases, the J end by 3 bases, with 15 bases between. The CDR3 has 14 residues. The CDR3 coding sequence is TGTGCCAGTAGCCCAGGTGGGGGCCTCTACGAGCAGTACTTC. This codes for CASSPGGGLYEQYF.

V is TRBV12-3 or TRBV12-4 and J is TRBJ2-5; D not certain. This CDR3 is built from 13 residues. Trimming removed 5 bases at V and 14 bases at J, with 21 bases between. In DNA form, the CDR3 reads TGTGCCAGCAGTGTTACACCACGACCCCACGAATACTTC. Translated: CASSVTPRPHEYF.

V is TRBV5-6 and J is TRBJ1-2; D not resolved. CDR3 length: 13 residues. V lost 4 bases, J lost 1 base, and 8 bases lay in between. Germline CDR1 SGHDT, CDR2 YYEEEE. This chain's CDR3 is CASSPAFNYGYTF. The CDR3 nucleotides are TGTGCCAGCAGCCCAGCCTTTAACTATGGCTACACCTTC.